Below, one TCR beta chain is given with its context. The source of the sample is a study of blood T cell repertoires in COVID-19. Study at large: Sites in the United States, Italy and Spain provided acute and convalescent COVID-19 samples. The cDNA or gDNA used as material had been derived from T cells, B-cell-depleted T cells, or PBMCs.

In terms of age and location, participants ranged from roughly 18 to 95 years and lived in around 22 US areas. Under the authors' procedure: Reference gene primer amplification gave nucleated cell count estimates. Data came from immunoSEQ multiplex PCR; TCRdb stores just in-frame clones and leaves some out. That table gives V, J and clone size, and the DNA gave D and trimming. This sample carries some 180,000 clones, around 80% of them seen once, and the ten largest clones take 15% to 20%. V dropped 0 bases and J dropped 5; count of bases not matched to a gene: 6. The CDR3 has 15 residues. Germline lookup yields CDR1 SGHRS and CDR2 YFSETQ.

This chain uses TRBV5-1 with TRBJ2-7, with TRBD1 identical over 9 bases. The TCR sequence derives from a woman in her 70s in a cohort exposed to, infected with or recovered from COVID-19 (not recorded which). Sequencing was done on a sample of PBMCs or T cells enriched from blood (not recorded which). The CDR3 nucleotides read TGCGCCAGCAGCTTGGTCGGGACAGGGTCGGACGAGCAGTACTTC. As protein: CASSLVGTGSDEQYF. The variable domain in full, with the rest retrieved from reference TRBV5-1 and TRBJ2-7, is KAGVTQTPRYLIKTRGQQVTLSCSPISGHRSVSWYQQTPGQGLQFLFEYFSETQRNKGNFPGRFSGRQFSNSRSEMNVSTLELGDSALYLCASSLVGTGSDEQYFGPGTRLTVT.